This TCR beta chain came from a study of regulatory T cells in long-lasting Graves disease. Study-wide context: For under 3 months, newly diagnosed Graves' patients had been taking antithyroid drugs.

Time point here: newly diagnosed GD, antithyroid drugs for less than 3 months. The TCR library was made from RNA that had been extracted from PBMCs in TRIzol. Whole-study results and caveats: The TCR repertoire of persistent Graves' patients was less diverse than that of newly diagnosed ones.

This clonotype was picked up one time. As yet, its antigen is unknown. The CDR3 loop spans 13 amino acids. V lost 3 bases to trimming and J lost 1 base, with 10 bases between them. Germline-derived CDR1 and CDR2 are SQVTM and ANQGSEA. iRepertoire HTBI primers and Arm-PCR of CDR3 regions built TCR beta libraries. Via MiXCR, TCRdb re-called the multiplex PCR reads, giving one row per CDR3 protein. Among more than 300,000 distinct CDR3 sequences listed, about a sixth were seen once. This same sample was also part of a study on T cells in Graves' hyperthyroidism and ophthalmopathy. That report adds: Clinical symptoms, serum thyroxine, TRAb, thyroid ultrasound and orbital computed tomography established diagnosis.

The sequencing used peripheral blood mononuclear cells (PBMCs), collected at new diagnosis, from a patient treated with antithyroid drugs. This chain connects TRBV29-1 to TRBJ2-7; D is perhaps TRBD2 (7 bases). This receptor was identified in a woman younger than 30 with Graves disease. The CDR3 DNA is TGCAGCGTTGAGGGGGGGCTTTCCTACGAGCAGTACTTC. This encodes CSVEGGLSYEQYF.